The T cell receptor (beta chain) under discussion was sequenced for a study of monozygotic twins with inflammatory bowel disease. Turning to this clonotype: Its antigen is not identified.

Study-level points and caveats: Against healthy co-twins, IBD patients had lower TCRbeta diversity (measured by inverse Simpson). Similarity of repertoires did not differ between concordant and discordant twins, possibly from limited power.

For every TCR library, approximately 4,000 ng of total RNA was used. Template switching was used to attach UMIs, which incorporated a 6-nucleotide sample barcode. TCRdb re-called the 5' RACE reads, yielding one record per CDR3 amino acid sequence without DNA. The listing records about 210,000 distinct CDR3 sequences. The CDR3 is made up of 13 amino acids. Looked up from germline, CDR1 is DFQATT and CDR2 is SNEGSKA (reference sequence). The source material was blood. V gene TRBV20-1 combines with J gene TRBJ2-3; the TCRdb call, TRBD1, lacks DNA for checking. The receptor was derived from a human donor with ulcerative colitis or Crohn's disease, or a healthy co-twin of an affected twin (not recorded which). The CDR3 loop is CSAPVGGTDTQYF.